This is a list of T cell receptor beta chains from one sample in a study of T cells in Graves' hyperthyroidism and ophthalmopathy. TCRdb recomputed calls from the multiplex PCR reads with MiXCR, one row per CDR3 protein. The data contain a few hundred thousand distinct CDR3 sequences, about 22% of them singletons. Sequences were obtained from blood. These receptors came from a woman in her 70s with Graves' ophthalmopathy. The CDR3 runs from the conserved cysteine through the conserved F or W. Each record gives: V gene, clone size, J gene, D gene, CDR3 protein, CDR3 DNA. D genes are given only for firm matches. Expanded clones get a size class; other rows say once, few or many, or leave the size out.

TRBV30	few	TRBJ1-1	-	CAWSVARDDEASF	TGTGCCTGGAGTGTAGCGAGGGATGATGAAGCTTCCTTT
TRBV20-1	-	TRBJ2-2	TRBD2	CSARLGGSGTGELFF	TGCAGTGCTAGGCTGGGCGGGAGTGGGACCGGGGAGCTGTTTTTT
TRBV5-1	-	TRBJ1-4	-	CASSLGPSTNEKLFF	TGCGCCAGCAGCTTGGGCCCGTCAACTAATGAAAAACTGTTTTTT
TRBV7-9	-	TRBJ1-6	-	CASSLVGSYNSPLHF	TGTGCCAGCAGCTTAGTAGGCTCCTATAATTCACCCCTCCACTTT
TRBV7-6	-	TRBJ1-6	-	CASSLAVGDGSPLHF	TGTGCCAGCAGCTTAGCGGTGGGCGACGGTTCACCCCTCCACTTT
TRBV20-1	-	TRBJ1-1	-	CSARDLQGNTEAFF	TGCAGTGCTAGAGATCTACAGGGGAACACTGAAGCTTTCTTT
TRBV20-1	many	TRBJ1-1	-	CSAKQGAVTEAFF	TGCAGTGCAAAACAGGGAGCGGTCACTGAAGCTTTCTTT
TRBV6-2/TRBV6-3	many	TRBJ2-7	TRBD2	CASSSSGRFYEQYF	TGTGCCAGCAGCTCTAGCGGGAGATTCTACGAGCAGTACTTC
TRBV6-9	-	TRBJ2-2	-	CASSWGLRNTGELFF	TGTGCCAGCAGTTGGGGGTTACGAAACACCGGGGAGCTGTTTTTT
TRBV6-1	many	TRBJ2-1	TRBD2	CASRASGLPYNEQFF	TGTGCCAGCAGGGCTAGCGGCCTACCCTACAATGAGCAGTTCTTC
TRBV2	few	TRBJ1-1	-	CASSEASTPGTEAFF	TGTGCCAGCAGTGAAGCCTCAACACCCGGGACTGAAGCTTTCTTT
TRBV7-3	few	TRBJ2-1	-	CASSVQGSGTEQFF	TGTGCCAGCAGTGTACAGGGCTCGGGCACTGAGCAGTTCTTC
TRBV5-1	few	TRBJ2-7	TRBD1	CASSGQGAAYEQYF	TGCGCCAGCAGCGGACAGGGGGCAGCCTACGAGCAGTACTTC
TRBV7-3	-	TRBJ2-6	-	CASSLGPGGANVLTF	TGTGCCAGCAGCTTAGGTCCCGGTGGGGCCAACGTCCTGACTTTC
TRBV7-3	many	TRBJ2-5	-	CASSTGSTGETQYF	TGTGCCAGCAGCACCGGCTCTACTGGGGAGACCCAGTACTTC
TRBV20-1	-	TRBJ2-2	-	CSARDPKTGNTGELFF	TGCAGTGCTAGAGACCCCAAGACAGGGAACACCGGGGAGCTGTTTTTT
TRBV5-1	-	TRBJ1-6	TRBD1	CASSLATGAGSPLHF	TGCGCCAGCAGCTTGGCAACAGGGGCAGGTTCACCCCTCCACTTT
TRBV6-5	-	TRBJ2-5	-	CASSYSKPAWETQYF	TGTGCCAGCAGTTACTCAAAGCCAGCTTGGGAGACCCAGTACTTC
TRBV24-1	-	TRBJ2-3	TRBD2	CATREAGGGGDTQYF	TGTGCCACCCGAGAAGCGGGAGGCGGAGGAGATACGCAGTATTTT
TRBV20-1	-	TRBJ2-7	-	CSAKQDPHEQYF	TGCAGTGCTAAGCAGGACCCCCACGAGCAGTACTTC
TRBV27	-	TRBJ2-5	-	CASSLTHSETQYF	TGTGCCAGCAGTTTAACTCATTCAGAGACCCAGTACTTC
TRBV4-2	-	TRBJ2-3	-	CASSQSRGPDTQYF	TGTGCCAGCAGCCAATCAAGGGGCCCAGATACGCAGTATTTT
TRBV5-1	few	TRBJ2-1	TRBD2	CARQEGLAGYNEQFF	TGCGCCAGACAGGAGGGACTAGCGGGATACAATGAGCAGTTCTTC
TRBV27	few	TRBJ2-1	TRBD2	CASSLSTSPTSGRAPYNEQFF	TGTGCCAGCAGTTTATCAACTAGCCCAACTAGCGGGAGGGCACCATACAATGAGCAGTTCTTC
TRBV28	-	TRBJ2-5	-	CASSARSQETQYF	TGTGCCAGCAGTGCCAGATCTCAAGAGACCCAGTACTTC
TRBV6-2/TRBV6-3	-	TRBJ2-3	-	CASTVSGSDTQYF	TGTGCCAGCACCGTCTCGGGGTCAGATACGCAGTATTTT
TRBV7-2	-	TRBJ2-7	TRBD2	CASSLASSGSYEQYF	TGTGCCAGCAGCTTAGCGTCTAGCGGTTCCTACGAGCAGTACTTC
TRBV5-8	-	TRBJ2-1	TRBD2	CASSLAKGAGGYNEQFF	TGTGCCAGCAGCTTGGCCAAGGGAGCGGGAGGTTACAATGAGCAGTTCTTC
TRBV19	few	TRBJ2-5	-	CASSRQGIETQYF	TGTGCCAGTAGTAGGCAAGGAATCGAGACCCAGTACTTC
TRBV20-1	-	TRBJ1-4	-	CSARDPAFGGGEKLFF	TGCAGTGCTAGAGATCCCGCCTTCGGGGGAGGCGAAAAACTGTTTTTT
TRBV5-4	-	TRBJ2-7	-	CASSPRDNSYEQYF	TGTGCCAGCAGCCCCCGGGACAACTCGTACGAGCAGTACTTC
TRBV11-3	-	TRBJ2-7	TRBD2	CASSLDGERGSYEQYF	TGTGCCAGCAGCTTAGATGGGGAGCGGGGCTCCTACGAGCAGTACTTC
TRBV20-1	-	TRBJ2-1	TRBD2	CSARYTSGIFNEQFF	TGCAGTGCTAGATACACTAGCGGGATCTTCAATGAGCAGTTCTTC
TRBV12-3/TRBV12-4	-	TRBJ2-1	TRBD2	CASALGGASGANEQFF	TGTGCCAGCGCCCTTGGGGGGGCTAGCGGGGCCAATGAGCAGTTCTTC
TRBV5-1	-	TRBJ1-2	-	CASSKVPLNYGYTF	TGCGCCAGCAGCAAAGTTCCCCTTAACTATGGCTACACCTTC
TRBV11-2	many	TRBJ1-1	-	CASSLEAGSGSEAFF	TGTGCCAGCAGCTTAGAGGCGGGAAGTGGTTCTGAAGCTTTCTTT
TRBV6-5	-	TRBJ2-6	-	CASSYSKGSVSGANVLTF	TGTGCCAGCAGTTACTCGAAAGGGTCTGTCTCTGGGGCCAACGTCCTGACTTTC
TRBV12-5	once	TRBJ2-5	TRBD1	CASGGPGTGRVHF	TGTGCTAGTGGTGGTCCCGGGACAGGGCGCGTACACTTC
TRBV20-1	many	TRBJ1-1	-	CAKKVGNTEAFF	TGCGCAAAAAAAGTGGGGAACACTGAAGCTTTCTTT
TRBV20-1	-	TRBJ2-3	TRBD2	CSAPTSGATDTQYF	TGCAGTGCCCCGACTAGCGGGGCCACAGATACGCAGTATTTT
TRBV7-2	many	TRBJ2-1	TRBD2	CASSLGQRENNEQFF	TGTGCCAGCAGCTTAGGGCAGCGGGAGAACAATGAGCAGTTCTTC
TRBV19	-	TRBJ2-1	TRBD1	CASSIHGQVSNEQFF	TGTGCCAGTAGTATCCACGGACAGGTCAGCAATGAGCAGTTCTTC
TRBV9	few	TRBJ1-6	-	CASSVSSNNSPLHF	TGTGCCAGCAGCGTCAGTAGTAATAATTCACCCCTCCACTTT
TRBV9	-	TRBJ1-1	-	CASSVLGYTEAFF	TGTGCCAGCAGCGTACTGGGTTACACTGAAGCTTTCTTT
TRBV28	many	TRBJ2-7	-	CASSLIQGLLTYEQYF	TGTGCCAGCAGTCTAATACAGGGCCTCCTTACCTACGAGCAGTACTTC
TRBV6-1	few	TRBJ2-3	TRBD2	CASSRTSLWGTDTQYF	TGTGCCAGCAGTAGGACTAGCCTATGGGGCACAGATACGCAGTATTTT
TRBV5-1	-	TRBJ2-2	-	CASSYDRTTGELFF	TGCGCCAGCAGTTACGACAGGACAACCGGGGAGCTGTTTTTT
TRBV7-8	many	TRBJ1-1	-	CASSLRRDYTEAFF	TGTGCCAGCAGCTTGCGCAGGGACTACACTGAAGCTTTCTTT
TRBV24-1	few	TRBJ1-2	-	CATSDPGHNYGYTF	TGTGCCACCAGTGATCCGGGACACAACTATGGCTACACCTTC
TRBV7-2	many	TRBJ1-5	-	CASSLAATGWEPQHF	TGTGCCAGCAGCTTAGCGGCCACAGGGTGGGAGCCCCAGCATTTT